The 21 T cell receptor beta chains in this list originate from one sample, sequenced in a study of OX40 agonist ivuxolimab in advanced cancers. Assay used: immunoSEQ multiplex PCR; TCRdb lists only in-frame clones, some missing. This sample yields around 26,000 clones, of which around three quarters are seen a single time; roughly 13% belongs to the top ten. Sample: CD4+ or CD8+ T cells sorted from blood, taken in a trial of the OX40 agonist ivuxolimab. The receptors shown here come from an adult with an advanced solid tumor such as melanoma, head and neck, liver or kidney cancer.

This chain joins TRBV6-5 and TRBJ1-5; TRBD1 might be the D (5 bases). Germline V lookup: CDR1 MNHEY, CDR2 SVGAGI. This CDR3 has 16 amino acids. Trimming removed 6 bases from V and 1 base from J, with 16 bases in between. CDR3 loop: CASSYGATNSNQPQHF. CDR3 nucleotide sequence: TGTGCCAGCAGCTACGGGGCCACGAACAGCAATCAGCCCCAGCATTTT.

The rearrangement links TRBV5-1 to TRBJ1-1, with 7 bases matching TRBD1. V was clipped by 2 bases and J by 6 bases; unmatched bases: 7. From germline, CDR1 is SGHRS and CDR2 YFSETQ. This CDR3 comprises 14 residues. The CDR3 spells CASSFDREISEAFF. CDR3 sequence (DNA): TGCGCCAGCAGCTTTGACAGGGAAATTTCTGAAGCTTTCTTT.

This chain uses TRBV5-1 with TRBJ2-6, with D possibly matching TRBD1 (6 bases). CDR1 and CDR2 from the germline V gene are SGHRS and YFSETQ. This CDR3 has 15 amino acids. The germline V and J ends were trimmed by 2 bases and 2 bases, with 8 bases remaining between them. CDR3 sequence reads: CASSLPGAGANVLTF. The CDR3 nucleotides are TGCGCCAGCAGCTTACCAGGGGCTGGGGCCAACGTCCTGACTTTC.

This clone has just one count. The CDR3 nucleotides read TGCGCCAGCAGCCAAGATGGACGTTGGAACACTGAAGCTTTCTTT. It is translated as CASSQDGRWNTEAFF. The chain uses TRBV4-1 and TRBJ1-1; D gene ambiguous. The CDR3 extends over 15 amino acids. CDR1 is MGHRA and CDR2 is YSYEKL in the germline V gene. V shed 0 bases and J shed 1 base, with 9 bases lying between them.

The chain uses TRBV6-5 and TRBJ2-7; tentatively, D is TRBD1 or TRBD2 (5 bases each). CDR3 length: 14 residues. Germline V gives CDR1 MNHEY, CDR2 SVGAGI. V was pared by 2 bases and J by 0 bases, with 8 bases between. The CDR3 DNA reads TGTGCCAGCAGTTACGAGGGGAGCTCCTACGAGCAGTACTTC. Residues: CASSYEGSSYEQYF.

The V call is TRBV11-3, the J call TRBJ2-2; TRBD1 aligns across 7 bases. The ends lost 6 bases at V and 1 base at J; junction bases unmatched: 2. Looked up from germline, CDR1 is SGHNT and CDR2 is YENEEA. There are 14 residues in the CDR3. The CDR3 loop reads CASRRDRNTGELFF. CDR3 bases: TGTGCCAGCAGACGGGACAGGAACACCGGGGAGCTGTTTTTT.

This clone has a handful of counts. The chain recombines TRBV10-3 with TRBJ1-2; TRBD1 agrees at 7 bases. CDR1 ENHRY and CDR2 SYGVKD come from the germline V gene. CDR3 size: 13 residues. Trimming took 7 bases from V and 8 from J; bases not matched to a gene: 10. CDR3 nucleotide sequence: TGTGCCATCACCCCAACAGGGGAAATCGGCTACACCTTC. It yields the protein CAITPTGEIGYTF.

This chain joins TRBV7-2 and TRBJ2-5, with D uncertain. The CDR3 has 14 amino acids. The V end lost 3 bases, the J end lost 2 bases, and 10 bases lay between the germline ends. Germline CDR1 and CDR2: SGHTA and FQGNSA. CDR3 loop: CASSFVYVQETQYF. The DNA of the CDR3 is TGTGCCAGCAGCTTTGTTTACGTACAAGAGACCCAGTACTTC.

The V and J genes are TRBV20-1 and TRBJ2-7; a weak D match, TRBD2 (5 bases). The CDR3 consists of 11 residues. With 5 bases removed from V and 6 bases from J, the gap between germline ends came to 11 bases. Germline lookup yields CDR1 DFQATT and CDR2 SNEGSKA (reference sequence). CDR3 nucleotides: TGCAGTGCTTCCCCCCGGGGCGAGCAGTACTTC. Encoded protein: CSASPRGEQYF.

The rearrangement joins TRBV7-6 to TRBJ2-7; tentatively, D is TRBD1 or TRBD2 (5 bases each). Trimming left V 5 bases short and J 1 base short, with 30 bases between. Germline V gene lookup returns CDR1 SGHVS and CDR2 FNYEAQ. The CDR3 has 20 residues. CDR3 DNA: TGTGCCAGCAGCCCTTCCTCTCCCGGGGCACGCGGAATCGGTTCCTACGAGCAGTACTTC. This encodes CASSPSSPGARGIGSYEQYF.

The chain recombines TRBV30 with TRBJ2-1; D uncertain. The CDR3 runs to 14 residues. In germline, CDR1 is GTSNPN, CDR2 SVGIG (reference sequence). V was shortened by 2 bases and J by 0 bases, with 8 bases between the two germline ends. CDR3 in DNA: TGTGCCTGGAGTAGGGCAGCCTCCTACAATGAGCAGTTCTTC. It encodes CAWSRAASYNEQFF.

The J gene is TRBJ1-1, the V gene TRBV6-1; unclear D gene. The V gene's germline CDR1 is MNHNS and CDR2 SASEGT. The ends were cut back, 7 bases at V and 6 bases at J, with 15 bases in the middle. The CDR3 has 13 residues. This CDR3 reads CASIPLGRAEAFF. CDR3 bases: TGTGCCAGCATCCCCTTGGGCCGGGCTGAAGCTTTCTTT.

The V call is TRBV5-6, the J call TRBJ1-5, with a weak D call TRBD1 (6 bases). The V gene's germline CDR1 is SGHDT and CDR2 YYEEEE. The CDR3 length is 15 residues. V lost 3 bases and J lost 4, with 14 bases in between. CDR3: CASSSGTNFNQPQHF. Here the CDR3 DNA reads TGTGCCAGCAGCTCCGGGACAAATTTTAATCAGCCCCAGCATTTT.

The CDR3 nucleotides read TGTGCCACGCGACATAATGAGGGCAATCAGCCCCAGCATTTT. Protein sequence: CATRHNEGNQPQHF. V is TRBV10-3 and J is TRBJ1-5, with D hard to call. Germline V CDR1 and CDR2: ENHRY, SYGVKD. V was cut by 10 bases and J by 2 bases, with 15 bases left in between. The CDR3 sequence is 14 residues long.

The chain combines TRBV15 with TRBJ1-1; D call uncertain. CDR3 length equals 15 residues. Trimming stripped 5 bases from V and 0 bases from J, with 13 bases between. Germline V gives CDR1 LNHNV, CDR2 YYDKDF (reference sequence). Written as DNA, the CDR3 is TGTGCCACCAGCGACGGAGTGCAATTGAACACTGAAGCTTTCTTT. It specifies CATSDGVQLNTEAFF.

Concerning this clone: Its ends do not fully match the called genes, so a read error is possible. The V and J genes are TRBV7-7 and TRBJ2-1, with D unresolved. Germline V CDR1 and CDR2: SSHAT, FNYEAQ (reference sequence). The CDR3 loop spans 16 amino acids. CDR3 residues: CASSPMAARDYNEQFF. The DNA of the CDR3 is TGTGCTAGCAGCCCGATGGCTGCTAGAGACTACAATGAGCAGTTCTTC.

The rearrangement joins TRBV4-2 to TRBJ2-7; D is undetermined. Deletions cut 0 bases from V and 3 bases from J, with 9 bases between. This CDR3 spans 14 amino acids. Germline V CDR1 and CDR2: LGHNA, YNFKEQ. The CDR3 DNA reads as TGTGCCAGCAGCCAAGATGTGAGGTACTACGAGCAGTACTTC. It is translated as CASSQDVRYYEQYF.

The chain has TRBV2 and TRBJ2-7; 7 bases line up with TRBD2. Germline V lookup: CDR1 SNHLY, CDR2 FYNNEI. CDR3 length: 13 amino acids. V trimming: 10 bases; J trimming: 9 bases; junction bases outside the gene matches: 15. The CDR3 DNA sequence: TGTGCCATAAGCGGGGAGGTGGTTTTTGGGCAGTACTTC. It yields the protein CAISGEVVFGQYF.

CDR3 residues: CASSSPVGNTEAFF. Here the CDR3 DNA reads TGTGCCAGCAGCTCCCCAGTAGGGAACACTGAAGCTTTCTTT. This rearrangement joins TRBV4-2 to TRBJ1-1; D call uncertain. The CDR3 runs 14 residues. V gave up 5 bases and J gave up 1 base, with 11 bases separating them. Looked up from germline, CDR1 is LGHNA and CDR2 is YNFKEQ.

The V call is TRBV5-1, the J call TRBJ2-5; maybe TRBD2 (6 bases). Between the trimmed V and J ends, which lost 7 bases and 3 bases, there was a span of 19 bases. CDR1 and CDR2 (germline): SGHRS, YFSETQ. This CDR3 spans 15 amino acids. The CDR3 DNA sequence: TGCGCCAGCGCCGTTATGCCATCGGGGGAAGAGACCCAGTACTTC. It specifies CASAVMPSGEETQYF.

The chain links TRBV5-1 to TRBJ2-1; no clear D. Germline V gene lookup returns CDR1 SGHRS and CDR2 YFSETQ. Trimming cost V 0 bases and J 0 bases, with 10 bases left between them. The CDR3 has 16 amino acids. In nucleotides, the CDR3 is TGCGCCAGCAGCTTGGGGGCGCACGCCTCCTACAATGAGCAGTTCTTC. This sequence encodes CASSLGAHASYNEQFF.